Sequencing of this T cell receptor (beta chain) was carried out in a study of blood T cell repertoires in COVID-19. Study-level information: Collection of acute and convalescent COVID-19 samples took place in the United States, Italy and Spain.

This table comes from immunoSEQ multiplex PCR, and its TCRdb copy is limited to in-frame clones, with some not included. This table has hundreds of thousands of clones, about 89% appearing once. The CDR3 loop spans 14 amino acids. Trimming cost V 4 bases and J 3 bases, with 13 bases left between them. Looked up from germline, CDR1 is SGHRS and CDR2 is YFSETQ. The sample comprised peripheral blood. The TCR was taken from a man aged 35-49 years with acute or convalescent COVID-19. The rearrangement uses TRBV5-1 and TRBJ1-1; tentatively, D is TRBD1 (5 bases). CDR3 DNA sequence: TGCGCCAGCAGCCCGAATATAGGGGACACTGAAGCTTTCTTT. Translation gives CASSPNIGDTEAFF.